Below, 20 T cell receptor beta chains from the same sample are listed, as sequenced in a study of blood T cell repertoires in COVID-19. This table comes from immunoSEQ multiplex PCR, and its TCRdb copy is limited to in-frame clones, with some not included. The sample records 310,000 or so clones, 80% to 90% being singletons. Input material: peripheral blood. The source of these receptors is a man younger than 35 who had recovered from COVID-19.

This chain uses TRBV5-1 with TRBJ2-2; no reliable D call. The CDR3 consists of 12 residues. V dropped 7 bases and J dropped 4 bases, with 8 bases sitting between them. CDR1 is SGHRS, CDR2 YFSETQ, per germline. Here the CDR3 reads CASPPPTGELFF. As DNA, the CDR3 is TGCGCCAGCCCCCCTCCCACCGGGGAGCTGTTTTTT.

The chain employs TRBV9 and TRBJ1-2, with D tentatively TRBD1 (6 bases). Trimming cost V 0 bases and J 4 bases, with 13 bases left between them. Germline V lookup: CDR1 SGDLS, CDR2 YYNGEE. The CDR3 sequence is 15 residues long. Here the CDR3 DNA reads TGTGCCAGCAGCGTAGCTTGGGAAGGGGGCTATGGCTACACCTTC. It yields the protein CASSVAWEGGYGYTF.

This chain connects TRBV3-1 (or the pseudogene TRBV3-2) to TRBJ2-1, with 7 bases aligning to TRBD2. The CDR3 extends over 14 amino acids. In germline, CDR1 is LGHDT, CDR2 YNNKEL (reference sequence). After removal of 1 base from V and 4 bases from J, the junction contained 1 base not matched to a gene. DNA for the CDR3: TGTGCCAGCAGCCAAGGGACTAGTTACAATGAGCAGTTCTTC. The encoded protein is CASSQGTSYNEQFF.

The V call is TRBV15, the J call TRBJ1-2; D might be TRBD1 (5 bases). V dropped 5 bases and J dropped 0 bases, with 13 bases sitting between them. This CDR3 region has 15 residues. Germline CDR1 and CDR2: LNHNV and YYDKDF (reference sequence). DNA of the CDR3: TGTGCCACCAGCGGTAAGGGGAACACTAACTATGGCTACACCTTC. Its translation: CATSGKGNTNYGYTF.

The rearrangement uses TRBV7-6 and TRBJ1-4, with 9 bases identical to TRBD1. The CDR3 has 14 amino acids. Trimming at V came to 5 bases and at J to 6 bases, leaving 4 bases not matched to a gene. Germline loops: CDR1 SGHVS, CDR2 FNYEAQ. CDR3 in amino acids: CASSEQGAYEKLFF. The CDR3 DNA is TGTGCCAGCAGCGAACAGGGGGCGTATGAAAAACTGTTTTTT.

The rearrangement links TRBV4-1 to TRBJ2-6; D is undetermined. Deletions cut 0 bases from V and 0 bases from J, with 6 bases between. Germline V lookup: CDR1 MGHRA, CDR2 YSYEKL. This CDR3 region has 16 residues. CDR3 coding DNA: TGCGCCAGCAGCCAAGAGTTCAACTCTGGGGCCAACGTCCTGACTTTC. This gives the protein CASSQEFNSGANVLTF.

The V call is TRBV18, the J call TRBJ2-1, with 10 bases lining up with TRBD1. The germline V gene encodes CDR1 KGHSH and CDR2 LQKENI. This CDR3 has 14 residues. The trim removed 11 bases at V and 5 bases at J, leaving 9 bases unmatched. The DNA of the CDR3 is TGTGCCGCTCACCCTGGGACAGGGGACAATGAGCAGTTCTTC. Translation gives CAAHPGTGDNEQFF.

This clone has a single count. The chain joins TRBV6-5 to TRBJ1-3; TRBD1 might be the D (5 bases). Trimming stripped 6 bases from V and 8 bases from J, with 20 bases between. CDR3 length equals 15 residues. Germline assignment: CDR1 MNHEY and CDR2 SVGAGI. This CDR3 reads CASSTGGGGRHTIYF. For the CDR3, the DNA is TGTGCCAGCAGCACGGGTGGGGGAGGTCGGCACACCATATATTTT.

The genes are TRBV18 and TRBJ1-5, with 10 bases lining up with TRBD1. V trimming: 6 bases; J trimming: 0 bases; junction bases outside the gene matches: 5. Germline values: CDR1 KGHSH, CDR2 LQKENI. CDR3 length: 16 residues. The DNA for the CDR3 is TGTGCCAGCTCCTTTGGGACAGGGGTTAGCAATCAGCCCCAGCATTTT. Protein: CASSFGTGVSNQPQHF.

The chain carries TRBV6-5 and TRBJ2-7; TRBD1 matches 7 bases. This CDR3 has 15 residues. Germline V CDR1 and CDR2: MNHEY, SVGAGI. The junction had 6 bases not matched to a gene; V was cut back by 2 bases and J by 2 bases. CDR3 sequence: CASSYVSDRAYEQYF. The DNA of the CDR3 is TGTGCCAGCAGTTACGTTTCCGACAGGGCCTACGAGCAGTACTTC.

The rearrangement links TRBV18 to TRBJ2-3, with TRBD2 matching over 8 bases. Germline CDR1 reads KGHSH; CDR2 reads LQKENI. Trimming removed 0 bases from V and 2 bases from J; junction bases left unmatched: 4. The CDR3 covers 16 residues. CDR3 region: CASSPPTSGATDTQYF. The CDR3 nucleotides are TGTGCCAGCTCACCACCAACTAGCGGAGCCACAGATACGCAGTATTTT.

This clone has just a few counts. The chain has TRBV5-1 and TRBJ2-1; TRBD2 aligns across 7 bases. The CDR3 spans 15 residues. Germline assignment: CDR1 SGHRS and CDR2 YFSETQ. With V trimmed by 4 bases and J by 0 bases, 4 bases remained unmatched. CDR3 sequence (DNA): TGCGCCAGCAGCCAAGCGGGAAGCTCCTACAATGAGCAGTTCTTC. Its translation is CASSQAGSSYNEQFF.

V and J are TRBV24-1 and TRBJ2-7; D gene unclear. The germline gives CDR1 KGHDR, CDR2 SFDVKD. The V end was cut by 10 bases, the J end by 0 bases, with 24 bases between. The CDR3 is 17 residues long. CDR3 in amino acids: CATPASSTAASSYEQYF. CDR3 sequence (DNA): TGTGCCACTCCTGCGAGTAGTACCGCGGCCAGCTCCTACGAGCAGTACTTC.

DNA of the CDR3: TGTGCCAGCAGTGAAGAAGCCAGGGGGACGCCTGAAGCTTTCTTT. Encoded protein: CASSEEARGTPEAFF. The rearrangement joins TRBV6-1 to TRBJ1-1, with 7 bases that match TRBD1. With V trimmed by 1 base and J by 6 bases, 8 bases remained unmatched. Germline lookup yields CDR1 MNHNS and CDR2 SASEGT. The CDR3 totals 15 residues.

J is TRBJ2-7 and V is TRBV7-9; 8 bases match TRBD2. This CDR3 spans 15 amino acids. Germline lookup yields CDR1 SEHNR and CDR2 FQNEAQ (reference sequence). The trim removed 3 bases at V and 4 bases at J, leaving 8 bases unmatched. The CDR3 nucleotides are TGTGCCAGCAGCTTTGGACTAGCTGGGGTGTACGAGCAGTACTTC. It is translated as CASSFGLAGVYEQYF.

The chain's CDR3 is CASSDGGPYNSPLHF. CDR3 DNA: TGTGCCAGCAGTGACGGGGGGCCCTATAATTCACCCCTCCACTTT. The chain carries TRBV2 and TRBJ1-6; D possibly corresponds to TRBD1 (6 bases). Germline V lookup: CDR1 SNHLY, CDR2 FYNNEI. Trimming pared 3 bases from V and 2 bases from J, leaving 8 bases between. The CDR3 extends over 15 amino acids.

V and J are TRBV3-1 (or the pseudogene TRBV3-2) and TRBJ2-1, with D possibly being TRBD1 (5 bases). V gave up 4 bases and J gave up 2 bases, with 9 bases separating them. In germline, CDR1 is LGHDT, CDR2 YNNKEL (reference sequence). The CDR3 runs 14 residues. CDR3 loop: CASSRAGPYNEQFF. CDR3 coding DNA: TGTGCCAGCAGCCGGGCAGGGCCCTACAATGAGCAGTTCTTC.

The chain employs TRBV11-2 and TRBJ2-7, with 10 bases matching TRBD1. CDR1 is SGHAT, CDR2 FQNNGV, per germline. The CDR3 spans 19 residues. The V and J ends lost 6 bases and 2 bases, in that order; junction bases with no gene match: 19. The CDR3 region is CASRRPGTGAYAVTYEQYF. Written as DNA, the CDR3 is TGTGCCAGCAGACGCCCCGGGACAGGGGCATATGCTGTTACCTACGAGCAGTACTTC.

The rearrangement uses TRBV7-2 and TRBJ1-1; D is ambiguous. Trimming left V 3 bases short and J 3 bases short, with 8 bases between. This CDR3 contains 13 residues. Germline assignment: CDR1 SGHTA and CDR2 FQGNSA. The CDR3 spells CASSFNAYTEAFF. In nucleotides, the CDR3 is TGTGCCAGCAGCTTTAACGCGTACACTGAAGCTTTCTTT.

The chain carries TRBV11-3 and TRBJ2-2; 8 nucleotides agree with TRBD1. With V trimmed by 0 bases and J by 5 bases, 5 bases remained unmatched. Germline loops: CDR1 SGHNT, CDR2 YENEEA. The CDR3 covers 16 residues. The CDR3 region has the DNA TGTGCCAGCAGCTTAGAGGGGACAGGAACGACCGGGGAGCTGTTTTTT. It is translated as CASSLEGTGTTGELFF.